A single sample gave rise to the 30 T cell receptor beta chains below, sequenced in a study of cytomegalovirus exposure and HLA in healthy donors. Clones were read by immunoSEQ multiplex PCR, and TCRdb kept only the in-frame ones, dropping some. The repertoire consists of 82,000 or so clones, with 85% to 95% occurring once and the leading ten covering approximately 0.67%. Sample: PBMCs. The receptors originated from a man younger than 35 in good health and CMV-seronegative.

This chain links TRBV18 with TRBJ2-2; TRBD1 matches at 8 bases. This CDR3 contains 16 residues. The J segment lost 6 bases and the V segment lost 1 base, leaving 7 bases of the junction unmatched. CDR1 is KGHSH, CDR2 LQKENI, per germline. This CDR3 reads CASSPLLGQGSGELFF. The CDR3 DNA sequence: TGTGCCAGCTCACCACTCCTAGGACAGGGATCCGGGGAGCTGTTTTTT.

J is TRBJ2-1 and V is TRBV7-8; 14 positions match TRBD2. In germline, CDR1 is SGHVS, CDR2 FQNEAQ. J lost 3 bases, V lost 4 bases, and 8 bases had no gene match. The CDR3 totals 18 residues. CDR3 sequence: CASSSGLAGVSIYNEQFF. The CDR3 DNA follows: TGTGCCAGCAGCTCGGGACTAGCGGGGGTCTCGATCTACAATGAGCAGTTCTTC.

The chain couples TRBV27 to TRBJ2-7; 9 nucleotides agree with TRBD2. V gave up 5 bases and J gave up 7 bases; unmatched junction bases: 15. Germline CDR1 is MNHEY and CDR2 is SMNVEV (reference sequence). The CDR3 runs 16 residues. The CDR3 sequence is CASSPLAGVGPGEQYF. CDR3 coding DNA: TGTGCCAGCAGTCCATTAGCGGGAGTGGGGCCGGGGGAGCAGTACTTC.

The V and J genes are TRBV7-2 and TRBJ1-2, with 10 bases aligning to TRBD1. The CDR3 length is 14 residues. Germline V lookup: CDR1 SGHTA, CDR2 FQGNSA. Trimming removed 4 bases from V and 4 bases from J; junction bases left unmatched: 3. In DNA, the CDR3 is TGTGCCAGCAGCTGGGACAGGGGTCCCTATGGCTACACCTTC. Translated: CASSWDRGPYGYTF.

CDR3 nucleotide sequence: TGTGCCAGCAGAGACCGAGGCTACGAGCAGTACTTC. Amino acid sequence: CASRDRGYEQYF. V and J are TRBV6-1 and TRBJ2-7, with D hard to call. The CDR3 contains 12 residues. Germline CDR1 MNHNS, CDR2 SASEGT. The V end was cut by 6 bases, the J end by 3 bases, with 9 bases between.

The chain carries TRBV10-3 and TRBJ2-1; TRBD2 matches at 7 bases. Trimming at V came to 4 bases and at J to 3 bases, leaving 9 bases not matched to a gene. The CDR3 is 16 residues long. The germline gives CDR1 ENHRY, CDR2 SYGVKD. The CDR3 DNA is TGTGCCATCAGTGCTAGTACGAGCGGGGACTACAATGAGCAGTTCTTC. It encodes CAISASTSGDYNEQFF.

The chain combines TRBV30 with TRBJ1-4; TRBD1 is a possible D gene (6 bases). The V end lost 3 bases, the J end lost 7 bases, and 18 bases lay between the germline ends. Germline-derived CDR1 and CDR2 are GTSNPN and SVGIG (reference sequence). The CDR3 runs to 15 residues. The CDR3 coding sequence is TGTGCCTGGAGGGGTGGCAGGGGCGAAGCTGAAAAACTGTTTTTT. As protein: CAWRGGRGEAEKLFF.

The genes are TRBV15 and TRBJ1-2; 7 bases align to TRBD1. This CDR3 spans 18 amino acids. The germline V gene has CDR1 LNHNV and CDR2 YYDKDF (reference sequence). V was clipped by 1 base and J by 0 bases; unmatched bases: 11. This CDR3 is CATSRGRDSRPPNYGYTF. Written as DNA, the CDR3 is TGTGCCACCAGCAGAGGGAGGGACAGCCGACCCCCTAACTATGGCTACACCTTC.

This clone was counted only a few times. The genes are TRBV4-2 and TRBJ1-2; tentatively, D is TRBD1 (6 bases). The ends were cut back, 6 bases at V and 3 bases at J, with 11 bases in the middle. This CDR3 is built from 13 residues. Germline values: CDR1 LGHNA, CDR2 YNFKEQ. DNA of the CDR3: TGTGCCAGCAGAGGGGGTGAGGACTATGGCTACACCTTC. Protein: CASRGGEDYGYTF.

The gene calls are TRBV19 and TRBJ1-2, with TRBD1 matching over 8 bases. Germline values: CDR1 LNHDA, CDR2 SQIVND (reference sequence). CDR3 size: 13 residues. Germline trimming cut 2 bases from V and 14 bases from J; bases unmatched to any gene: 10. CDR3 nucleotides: TGTGCCAGTAGTATAAAGGACAGGGTACCTCTAACCTTC. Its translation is CASSIKDRVPLTF.

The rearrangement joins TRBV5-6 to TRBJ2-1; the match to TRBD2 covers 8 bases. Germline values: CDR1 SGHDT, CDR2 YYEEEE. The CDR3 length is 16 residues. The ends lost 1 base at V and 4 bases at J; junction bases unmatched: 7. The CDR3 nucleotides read TGTGCCAGCAGCTTGTTGGACGGGAGGGCTTACAATGAGCAGTTCTTC. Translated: CASSLLDGRAYNEQFF.

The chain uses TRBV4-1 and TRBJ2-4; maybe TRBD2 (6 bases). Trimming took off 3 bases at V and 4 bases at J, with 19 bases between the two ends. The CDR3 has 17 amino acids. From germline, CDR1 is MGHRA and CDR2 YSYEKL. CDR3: CASSQEGSRLKKNIQYF. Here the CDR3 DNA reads TGCGCCAGCAGCCAGGAGGGATCCCGGCTAAAAAAAAACATTCAGTACTTC.

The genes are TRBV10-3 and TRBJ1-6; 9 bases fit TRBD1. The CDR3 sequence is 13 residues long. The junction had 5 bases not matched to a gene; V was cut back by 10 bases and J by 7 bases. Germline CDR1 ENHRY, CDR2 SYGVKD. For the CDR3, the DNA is TGTGCCAGCAACGGACAGGGGAATTCACCCCTCCACTTT. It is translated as CASNGQGNSPLHF.

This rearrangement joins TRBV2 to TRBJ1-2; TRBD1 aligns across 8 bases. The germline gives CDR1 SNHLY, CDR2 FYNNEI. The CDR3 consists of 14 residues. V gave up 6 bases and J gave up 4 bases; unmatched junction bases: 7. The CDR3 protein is CASRGTGITYGYTF. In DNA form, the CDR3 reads TGTGCCAGCAGGGGGACAGGTATTACCTATGGCTACACCTTC.

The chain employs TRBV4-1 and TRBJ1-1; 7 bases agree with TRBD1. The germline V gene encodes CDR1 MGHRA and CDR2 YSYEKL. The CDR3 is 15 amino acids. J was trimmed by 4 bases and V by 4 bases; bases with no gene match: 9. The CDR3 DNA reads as TGCGCCAGCAGCCGTGTGCCCGGGACAGCCACTGAAGCTTTCTTT. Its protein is CASSRVPGTATEAFF.

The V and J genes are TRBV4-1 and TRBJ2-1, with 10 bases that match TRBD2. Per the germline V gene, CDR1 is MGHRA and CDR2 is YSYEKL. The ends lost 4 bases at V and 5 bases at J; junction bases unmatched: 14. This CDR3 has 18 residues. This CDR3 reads CASSRGRASGSRNNEQFF. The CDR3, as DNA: TGCGCCAGCAGCCGGGGGCGAGCTAGCGGGAGCAGGAACAATGAGCAGTTCTTC.

CDR3 region: CASSSPNTDTQYF. The CDR3 coding sequence is TGTGCCAGCAGCTCCCCTAACACAGATACGCAGTATTTT. V usage is TRBV13 and J usage is TRBJ2-3; D gene ambiguous. Trimming shortened V by 4 bases and J by 2 bases, and 7 bases separated the two germline ends. Germline CDR1 is PRHDT and CDR2 is FYEKMQ (reference sequence). This CDR3 is built from 13 residues. Variable domain in full (rest from reference TRBV13 and TRBJ2-3): AAGVIQSPRHLIKEKRETATLKCYPIPRHDTVYWYQQGPGQDPQFLISFYEKMQSDKGSIPDRFSAQQFSDYHSELNMSSLELGDSALYFCASSSPNTDTQYFGPGTRLTVL.

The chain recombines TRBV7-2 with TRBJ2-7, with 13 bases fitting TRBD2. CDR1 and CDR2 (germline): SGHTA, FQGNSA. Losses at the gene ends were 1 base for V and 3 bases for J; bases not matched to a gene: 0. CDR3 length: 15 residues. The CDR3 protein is CASSLGLAGGYEQYF. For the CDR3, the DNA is TGTGCCAGCAGCTTAGGACTAGCGGGGGGCTACGAGCAGTACTTC. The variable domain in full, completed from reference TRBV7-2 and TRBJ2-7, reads GAGVSQSPSNKVTEKGKDVELRCDPISGHTALYWYRQSLGQGLEFLIYFQGNSAPDKSGLPSDRFSAERTGGSVSTLTIQRTQQEDSAVYLCASSLGLAGGYEQYFGPGTRLTVT.

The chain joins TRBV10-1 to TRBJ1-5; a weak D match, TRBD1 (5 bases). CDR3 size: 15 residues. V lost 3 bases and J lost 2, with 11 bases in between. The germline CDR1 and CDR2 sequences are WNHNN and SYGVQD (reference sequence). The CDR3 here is CASSDGGNGNQPQHF. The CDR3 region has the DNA TGCGCCAGCAGTGACGGGGGAAATGGCAATCAGCCCCAGCATTTT.

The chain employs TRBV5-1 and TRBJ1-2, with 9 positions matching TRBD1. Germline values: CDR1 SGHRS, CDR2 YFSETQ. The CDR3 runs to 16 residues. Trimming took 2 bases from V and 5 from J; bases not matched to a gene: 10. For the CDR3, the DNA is TGCGCCAGCAGCTTACCCACGACAGGGGGAAGGTATGGCTACACCTTC. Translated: CASSLPTTGGRYGYTF.

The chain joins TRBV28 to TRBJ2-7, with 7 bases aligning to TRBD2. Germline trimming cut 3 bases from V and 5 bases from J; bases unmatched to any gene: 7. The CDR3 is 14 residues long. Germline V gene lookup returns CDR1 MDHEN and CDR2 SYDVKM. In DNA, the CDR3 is TGTGCCAGCAGTTTCGGGAGGTCAGAAAACGAGCAGTACTTC. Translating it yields CASSFGRSENEQYF.

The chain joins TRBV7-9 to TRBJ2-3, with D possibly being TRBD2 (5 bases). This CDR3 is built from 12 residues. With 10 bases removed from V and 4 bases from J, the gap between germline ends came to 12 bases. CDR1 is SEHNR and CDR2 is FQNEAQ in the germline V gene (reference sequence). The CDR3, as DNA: TGTGCCACGGGCGAGGGCCCAGATACGCAGTATTTT. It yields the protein CATGEGPDTQYF.

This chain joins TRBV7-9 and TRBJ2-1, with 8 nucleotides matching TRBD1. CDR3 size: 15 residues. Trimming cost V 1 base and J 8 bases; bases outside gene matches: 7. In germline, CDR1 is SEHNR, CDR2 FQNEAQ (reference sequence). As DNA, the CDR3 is TGTGCCAGCAGCTTAGTGCAGACAGGGGTTGATGAGCAGTTCTTC. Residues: CASSLVQTGVDEQFF.

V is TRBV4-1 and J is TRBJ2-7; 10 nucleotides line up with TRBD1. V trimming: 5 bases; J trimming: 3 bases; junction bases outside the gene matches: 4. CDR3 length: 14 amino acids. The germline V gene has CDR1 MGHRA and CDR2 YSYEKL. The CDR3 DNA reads TGCGCCAGCAGCTGGGGACAGGGGAGCTACGAGCAGTACTTC. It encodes CASSWGQGSYEQYF.

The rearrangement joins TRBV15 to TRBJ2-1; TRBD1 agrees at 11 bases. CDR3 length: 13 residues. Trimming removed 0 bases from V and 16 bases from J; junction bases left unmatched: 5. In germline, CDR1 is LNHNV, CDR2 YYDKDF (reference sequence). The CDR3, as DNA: TGTGCCACCAGCAGAGATCCGGGACAGGGGGTCTTCTTC. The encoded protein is CATSRDPGQGVFF.

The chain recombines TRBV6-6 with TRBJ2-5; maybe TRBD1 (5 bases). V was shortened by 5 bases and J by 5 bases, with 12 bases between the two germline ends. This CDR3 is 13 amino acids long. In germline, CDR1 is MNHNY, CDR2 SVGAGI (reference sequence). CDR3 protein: CASSDRTHETQYF. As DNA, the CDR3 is TGTGCCAGCAGTGACAGAACTCATGAGACCCAGTACTTC.

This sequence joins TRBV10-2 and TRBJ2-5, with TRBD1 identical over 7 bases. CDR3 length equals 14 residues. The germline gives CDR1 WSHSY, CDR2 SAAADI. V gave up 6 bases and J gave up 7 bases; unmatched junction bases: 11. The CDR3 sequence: CASRTTGQVGTQYF. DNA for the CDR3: TGCGCCAGCAGAACTACCGGACAGGTCGGGACCCAGTACTTC.

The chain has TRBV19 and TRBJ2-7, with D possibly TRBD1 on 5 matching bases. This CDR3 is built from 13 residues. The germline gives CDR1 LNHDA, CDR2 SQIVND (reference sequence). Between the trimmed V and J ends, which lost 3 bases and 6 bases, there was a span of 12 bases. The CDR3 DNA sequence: TGTGCCAGTAGTATTGCTGCAGGGCCCGAGCAGTACTTC. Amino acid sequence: CASSIAAGPEQYF.

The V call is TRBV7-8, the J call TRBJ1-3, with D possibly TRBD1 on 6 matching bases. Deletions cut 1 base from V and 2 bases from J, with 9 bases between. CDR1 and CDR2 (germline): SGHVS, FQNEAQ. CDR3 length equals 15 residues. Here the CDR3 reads CASSLGQVAGNTIYF. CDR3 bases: TGTGCCAGCAGCTTAGGACAGGTGGCTGGAAACACCATATATTTT.

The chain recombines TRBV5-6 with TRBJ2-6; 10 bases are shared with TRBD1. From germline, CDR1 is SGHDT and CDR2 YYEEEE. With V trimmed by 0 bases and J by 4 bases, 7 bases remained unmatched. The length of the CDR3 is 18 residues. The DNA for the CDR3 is TGTGCCAGCAGCTTGGCCGGGACAGGGGAGCTCGGGGCCAACGTCCTGACTTTC. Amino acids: CASSLAGTGELGANVLTF.